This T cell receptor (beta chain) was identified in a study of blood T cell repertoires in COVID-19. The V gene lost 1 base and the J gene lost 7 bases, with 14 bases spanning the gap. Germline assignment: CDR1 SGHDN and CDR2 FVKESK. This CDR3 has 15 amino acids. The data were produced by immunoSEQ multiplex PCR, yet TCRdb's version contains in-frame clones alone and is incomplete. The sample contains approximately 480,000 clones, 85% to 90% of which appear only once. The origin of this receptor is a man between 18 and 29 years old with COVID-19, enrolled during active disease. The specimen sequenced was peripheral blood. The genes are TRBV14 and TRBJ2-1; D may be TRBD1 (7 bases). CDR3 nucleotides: TGTGCCAGCAGCCAAGTCCAGGGGGGCCGGAATGAGCAGTTCTTC. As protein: CASSQVQGGRNEQFF.